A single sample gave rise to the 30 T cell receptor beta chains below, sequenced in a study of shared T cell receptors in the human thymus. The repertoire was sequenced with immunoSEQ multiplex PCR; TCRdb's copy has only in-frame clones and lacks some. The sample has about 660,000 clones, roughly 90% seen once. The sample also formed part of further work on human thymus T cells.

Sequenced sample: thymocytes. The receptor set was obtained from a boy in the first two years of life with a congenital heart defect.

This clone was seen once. The CDR3 sequence: CAMRTGTDTQYF. CDR3 DNA: TGTGCCATGAGGACAGGCACAGATACGCAGTATTTT. The J gene is TRBJ2-3, the V gene TRBV10-3, with D perhaps TRBD1 (6 bases). The CDR3 has 12 residues. The V end lost 9 bases, the J end lost 1 base, and 8 bases lay between the germline ends. Germline V gives CDR1 ENHRY, CDR2 SYGVKD.

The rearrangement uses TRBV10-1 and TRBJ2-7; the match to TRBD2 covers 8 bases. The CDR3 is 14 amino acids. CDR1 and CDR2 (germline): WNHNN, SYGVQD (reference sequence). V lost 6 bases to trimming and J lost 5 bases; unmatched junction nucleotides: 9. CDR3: CASSVGGRFHEQYF. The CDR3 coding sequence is TGCGCCAGCAGCGTCGGCGGGAGGTTCCACGAGCAGTACTTC.

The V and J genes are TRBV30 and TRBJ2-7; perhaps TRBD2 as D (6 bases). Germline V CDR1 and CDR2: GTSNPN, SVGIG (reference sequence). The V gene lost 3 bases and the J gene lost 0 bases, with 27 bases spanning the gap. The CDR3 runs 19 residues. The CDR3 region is CAWRGHGVQVGSGSYEQYF. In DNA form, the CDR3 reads TGTGCCTGGAGGGGGCATGGGGTTCAAGTGGGTAGCGGCTCCTACGAGCAGTACTTC.

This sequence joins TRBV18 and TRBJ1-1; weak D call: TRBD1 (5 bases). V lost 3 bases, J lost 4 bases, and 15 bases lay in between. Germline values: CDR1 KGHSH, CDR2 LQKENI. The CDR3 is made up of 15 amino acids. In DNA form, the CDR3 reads TGTGCCAGCTCACCTAGCGGGGGTAGGGGCACTGAAGCTTTCTTT. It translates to CASSPSGGRGTEAFF.

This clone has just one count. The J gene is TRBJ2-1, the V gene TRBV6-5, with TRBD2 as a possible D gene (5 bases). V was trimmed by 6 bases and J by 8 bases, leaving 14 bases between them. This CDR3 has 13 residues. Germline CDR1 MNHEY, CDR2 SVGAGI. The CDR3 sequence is CASRPPDCHEQFF. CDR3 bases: TGTGCCAGCAGACCTCCGGACTGCCATGAGCAGTTCTTC.

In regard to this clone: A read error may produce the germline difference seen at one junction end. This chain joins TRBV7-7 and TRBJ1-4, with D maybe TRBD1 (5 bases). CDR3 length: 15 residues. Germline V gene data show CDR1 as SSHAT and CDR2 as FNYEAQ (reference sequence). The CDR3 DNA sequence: TGTGCTAGCAGGGTCGTCGACACCCGTAATGAAAAACTGTTTTTT. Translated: CASRVVDTRNEKLFF.

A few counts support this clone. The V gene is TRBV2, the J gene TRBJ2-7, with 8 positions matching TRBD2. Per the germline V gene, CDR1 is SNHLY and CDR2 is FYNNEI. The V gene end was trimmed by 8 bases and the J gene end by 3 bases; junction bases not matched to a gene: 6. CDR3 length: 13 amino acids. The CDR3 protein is CASYSGMVYEQYF. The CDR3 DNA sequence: TGTGCCAGCTATAGCGGGATGGTCTACGAGCAGTACTTC.

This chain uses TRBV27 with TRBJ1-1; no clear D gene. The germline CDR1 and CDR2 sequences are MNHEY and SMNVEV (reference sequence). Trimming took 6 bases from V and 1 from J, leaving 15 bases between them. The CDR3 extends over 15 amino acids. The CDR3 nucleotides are TGTGCCAGCAGACGAGGTGGCGGGAGGAACACTGAAGCTTTCTTT. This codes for CASRRGGGRNTEAFF.

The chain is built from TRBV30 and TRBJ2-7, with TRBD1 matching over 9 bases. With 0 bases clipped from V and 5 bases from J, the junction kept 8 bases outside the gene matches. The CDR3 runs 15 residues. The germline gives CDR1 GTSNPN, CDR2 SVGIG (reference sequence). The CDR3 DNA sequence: TGTGCCTGGAGTGTACAATTGGGACAGGGTCACGAGCAGTACTTC. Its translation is CAWSVQLGQGHEQYF.

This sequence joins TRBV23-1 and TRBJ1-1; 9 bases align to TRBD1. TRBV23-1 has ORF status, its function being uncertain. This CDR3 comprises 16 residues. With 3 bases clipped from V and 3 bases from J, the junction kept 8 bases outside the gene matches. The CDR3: CASSHDRGDWDTEAFF. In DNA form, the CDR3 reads TGCGCCAGCAGTCACGACAGGGGGGACTGGGACACTGAAGCTTTCTTT.

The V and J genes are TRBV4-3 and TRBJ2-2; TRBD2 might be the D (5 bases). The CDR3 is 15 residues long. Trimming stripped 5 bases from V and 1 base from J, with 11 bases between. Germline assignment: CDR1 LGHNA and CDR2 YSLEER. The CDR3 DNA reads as TGCGCCAGCAGCTTAGCGTCCCGGAACACCGGGGAGCTGTTTTTT. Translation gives CASSLASRNTGELFF.

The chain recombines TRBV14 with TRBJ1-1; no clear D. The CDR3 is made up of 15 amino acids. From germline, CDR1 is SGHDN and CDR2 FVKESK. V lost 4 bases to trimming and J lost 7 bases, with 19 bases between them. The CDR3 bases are TGTGCCAGCAGCCCCCATGCCCCCCAGGTTCGTGAAGCTTTCTTT. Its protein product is CASSPHAPQVREAFF. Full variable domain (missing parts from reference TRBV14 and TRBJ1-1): EAGVTQFPSHSVIEKGQTVTLRCDPISGHDNLYWYRRVMGKEIKFLLHFVKESKQDESGMPNNRFLAERTGGTYSTLKVQPAELEDSGVYFCASSPHAPQVREAFFGQGTRLTVV.

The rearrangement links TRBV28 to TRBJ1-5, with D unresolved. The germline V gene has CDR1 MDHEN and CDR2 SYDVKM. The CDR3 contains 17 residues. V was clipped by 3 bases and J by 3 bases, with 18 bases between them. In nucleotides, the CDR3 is TGTGCCAGCAGTTTTAGACCCCGGGCGGGGATCAATCAGCCCCAGCATTTT. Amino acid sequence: CASSFRPRAGINQPQHF. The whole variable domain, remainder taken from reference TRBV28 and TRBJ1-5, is DVKVTQSSRYLVKRTGEKVFLECVQDMDHENMFWYRQDPGLGLRLIYFSYDVKMKEKGDIPEGYSVSREKKERFSLILESASTNQTSMYLCASSFRPRAGINQPQHFGDGTRLSIL.

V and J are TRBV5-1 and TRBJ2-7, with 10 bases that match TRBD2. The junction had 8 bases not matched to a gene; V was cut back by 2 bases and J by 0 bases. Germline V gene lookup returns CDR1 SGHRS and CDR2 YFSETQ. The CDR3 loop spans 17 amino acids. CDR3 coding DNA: TGCGCCAGCAGCTTAGACCTAGCGGGAGCCGTCTCCTACGAGCAGTACTTC. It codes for CASSLDLAGAVSYEQYF.

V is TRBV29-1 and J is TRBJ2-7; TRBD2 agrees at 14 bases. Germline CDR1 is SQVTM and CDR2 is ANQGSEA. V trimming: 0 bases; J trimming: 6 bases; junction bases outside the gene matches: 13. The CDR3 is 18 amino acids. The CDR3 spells CSVEDPTGLAGDQFEQYF. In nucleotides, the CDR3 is TGCAGCGTTGAAGATCCGACGGGACTAGCGGGAGATCAGTTCGAGCAGTACTTC.

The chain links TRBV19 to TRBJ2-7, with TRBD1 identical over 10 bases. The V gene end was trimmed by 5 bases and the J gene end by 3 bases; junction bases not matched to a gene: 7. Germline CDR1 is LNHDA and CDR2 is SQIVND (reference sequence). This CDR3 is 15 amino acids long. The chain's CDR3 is CASSDGTGENYEQYF. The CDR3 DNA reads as TGTGCCAGTAGTGATGGGACAGGGGAGAACTACGAGCAGTACTTC.

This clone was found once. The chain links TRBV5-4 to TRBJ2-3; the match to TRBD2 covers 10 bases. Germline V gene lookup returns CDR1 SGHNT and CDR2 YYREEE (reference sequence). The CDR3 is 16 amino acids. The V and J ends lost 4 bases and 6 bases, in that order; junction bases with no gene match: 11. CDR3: CASSTIKREGPDTQYF. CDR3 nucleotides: TGTGCCAGCAGCACCATTAAGCGGGAGGGCCCGGATACGCAGTATTTT.

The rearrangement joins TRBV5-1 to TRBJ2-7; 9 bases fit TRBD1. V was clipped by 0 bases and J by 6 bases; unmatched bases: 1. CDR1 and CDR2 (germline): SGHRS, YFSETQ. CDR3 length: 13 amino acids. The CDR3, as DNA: TGCGCCAGCAGCTTGGTGACAGGGGGCGAGCAGTACTTC. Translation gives CASSLVTGGEQYF.

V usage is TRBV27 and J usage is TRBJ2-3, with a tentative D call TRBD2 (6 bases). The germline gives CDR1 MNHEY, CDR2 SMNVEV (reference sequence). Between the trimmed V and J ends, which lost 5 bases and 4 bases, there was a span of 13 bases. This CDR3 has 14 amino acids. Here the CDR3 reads CASSPRLDPDTQYF. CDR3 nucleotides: TGTGCCAGCAGTCCGCGACTAGACCCAGATACGCAGTATTTT.

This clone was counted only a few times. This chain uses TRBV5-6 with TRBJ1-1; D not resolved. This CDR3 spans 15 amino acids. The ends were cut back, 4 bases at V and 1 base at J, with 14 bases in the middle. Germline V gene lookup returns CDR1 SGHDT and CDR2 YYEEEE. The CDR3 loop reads CASSPFRGRNTEAFF. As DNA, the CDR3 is TGTGCCAGCAGCCCATTTCGAGGGCGGAACACTGAAGCTTTCTTT. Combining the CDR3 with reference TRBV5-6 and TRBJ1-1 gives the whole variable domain DAGVTQSPTHLIKTRGQQVTLRCSPKSGHDTVSWYQQALGQGPQFIFQYYEEEERQRGNFPDRFSGHQFPNYSSELNVNALLLGDSALYLCASSPFRGRNTEAFFGQGTRLTVV.

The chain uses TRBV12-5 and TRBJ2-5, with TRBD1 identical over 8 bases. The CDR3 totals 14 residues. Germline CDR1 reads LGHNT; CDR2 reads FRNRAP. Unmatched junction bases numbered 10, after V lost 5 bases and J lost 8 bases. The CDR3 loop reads CASGPGQGPPTQYF. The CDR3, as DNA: TGTGCTAGTGGTCCTGGACAGGGACCCCCCACCCAGTACTTC. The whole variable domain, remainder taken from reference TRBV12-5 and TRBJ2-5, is DARVTQTPRHKVTEMGQEVTMRCQPILGHNTVFWYRQTMMQGLELLAYFRNRAPLDDSGMPKDRFSAEMPDATLATLKIQPSEPRDSAVYFCASGPGQGPPTQYFGPGTRLLVL.

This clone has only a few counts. CDR3 residues: CASSYGGLAGGPRNEQFF. As DNA, the CDR3 is TGTGCCAGCAGCTATGGGGGGCTAGCGGGAGGGCCGAGGAATGAGCAGTTCTTC. This chain connects TRBV5-6 to TRBJ2-1, with 12 positions matching TRBD2. CDR3 length: 18 amino acids. CDR1 and CDR2 (germline): SGHDT, YYEEEE. With 3 bases clipped from V and 7 bases from J, the junction kept 14 bases outside the gene matches.

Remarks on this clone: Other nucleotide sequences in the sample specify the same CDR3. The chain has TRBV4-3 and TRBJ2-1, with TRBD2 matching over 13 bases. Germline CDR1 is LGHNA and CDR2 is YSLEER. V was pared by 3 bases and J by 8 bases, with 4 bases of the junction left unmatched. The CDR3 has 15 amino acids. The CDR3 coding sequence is TGCGCCAGCAGCCAGGATGGACTAGCGGGAGATGAGCAGTTCTTC. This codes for CASSQDGLAGDEQFF.

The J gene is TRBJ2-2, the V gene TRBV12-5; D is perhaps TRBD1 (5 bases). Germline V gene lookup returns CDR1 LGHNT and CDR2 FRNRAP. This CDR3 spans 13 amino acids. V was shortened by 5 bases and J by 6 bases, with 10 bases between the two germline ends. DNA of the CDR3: TGTGCTAGTGGTGATACAGGTGCCGGGGAGCTGTTTTTT. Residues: CASGDTGAGELFF.

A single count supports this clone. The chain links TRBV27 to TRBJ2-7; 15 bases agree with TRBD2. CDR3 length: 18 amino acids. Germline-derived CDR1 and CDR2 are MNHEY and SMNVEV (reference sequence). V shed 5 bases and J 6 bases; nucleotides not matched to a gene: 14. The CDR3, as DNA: TGTGCCAGCAGTATAGGGACTAGCGGGAGGACCGAGGTTGGCGAGCAGTACTTC. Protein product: CASSIGTSGRTEVGEQYF.

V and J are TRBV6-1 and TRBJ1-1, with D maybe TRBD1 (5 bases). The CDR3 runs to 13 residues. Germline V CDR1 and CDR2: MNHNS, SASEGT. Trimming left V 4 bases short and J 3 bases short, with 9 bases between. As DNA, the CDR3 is TGTGCCAGCAGTGGGCCGGGGGACACTGAAGCTTTCTTT. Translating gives CASSGPGDTEAFF.

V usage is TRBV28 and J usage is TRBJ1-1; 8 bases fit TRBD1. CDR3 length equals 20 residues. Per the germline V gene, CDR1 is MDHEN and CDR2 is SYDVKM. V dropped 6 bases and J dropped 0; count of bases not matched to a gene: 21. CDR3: CASSPGASTDRAGMNTEAFF. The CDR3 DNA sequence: TGTGCCAGCAGCCCCGGGGCCTCCACGGACAGGGCCGGGATGAACACTGAAGCTTTCTTT.

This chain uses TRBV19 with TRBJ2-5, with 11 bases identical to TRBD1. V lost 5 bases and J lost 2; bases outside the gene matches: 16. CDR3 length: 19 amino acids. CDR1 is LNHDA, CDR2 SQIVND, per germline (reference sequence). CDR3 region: CASSPRGKGTGGAQETQYF. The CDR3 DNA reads TGTGCCAGTAGTCCCCGAGGGAAGGGGACAGGGGGTGCACAAGAGACCCAGTACTTC.

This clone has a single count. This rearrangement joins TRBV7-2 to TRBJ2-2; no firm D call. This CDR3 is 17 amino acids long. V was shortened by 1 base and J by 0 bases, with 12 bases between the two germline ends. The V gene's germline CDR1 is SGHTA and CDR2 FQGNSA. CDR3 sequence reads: CASSLVRLTPNTGELFF. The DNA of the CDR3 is TGTGCCAGCAGCTTAGTCCGACTCACCCCGAACACCGGGGAGCTGTTTTTT.

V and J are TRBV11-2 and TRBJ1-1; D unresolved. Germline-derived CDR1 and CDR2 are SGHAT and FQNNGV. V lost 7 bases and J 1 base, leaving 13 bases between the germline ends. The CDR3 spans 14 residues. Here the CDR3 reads CASTREGWNTEAFF. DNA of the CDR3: TGTGCCAGCACCCGAGAGGGTTGGAACACTGAAGCTTTCTTT.